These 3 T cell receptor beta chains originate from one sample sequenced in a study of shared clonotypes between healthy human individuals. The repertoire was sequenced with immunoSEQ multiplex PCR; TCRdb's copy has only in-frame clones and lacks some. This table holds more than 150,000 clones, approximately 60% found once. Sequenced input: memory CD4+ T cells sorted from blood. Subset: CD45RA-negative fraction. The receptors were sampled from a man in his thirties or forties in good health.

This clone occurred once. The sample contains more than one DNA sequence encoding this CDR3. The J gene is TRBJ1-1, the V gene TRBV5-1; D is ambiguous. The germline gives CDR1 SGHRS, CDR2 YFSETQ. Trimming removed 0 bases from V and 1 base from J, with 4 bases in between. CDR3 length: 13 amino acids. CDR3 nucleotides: TGCGCCAGCAGCTTGGCAGGGAACACTGAAGCTTTCTTT. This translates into CASSLAGNTEAFF. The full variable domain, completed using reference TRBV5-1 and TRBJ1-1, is KAGVTQTPRYLIKTRGQQVTLSCSPISGHRSVSWYQQTPGQGLQFLFEYFSETQRNKGNFPGRFSGRQFSNSRSEMNVSTLELGDSALYLCASSLAGNTEAFFGQGTRLTVV.

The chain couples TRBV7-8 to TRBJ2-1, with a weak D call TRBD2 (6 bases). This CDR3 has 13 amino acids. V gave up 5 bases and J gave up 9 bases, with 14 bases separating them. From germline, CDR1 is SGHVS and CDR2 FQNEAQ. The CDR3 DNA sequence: TGTGCCAGCAGCCCGACTAGTTTCTCTGAGCAGTTCTTC. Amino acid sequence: CASSPTSFSEQFF.

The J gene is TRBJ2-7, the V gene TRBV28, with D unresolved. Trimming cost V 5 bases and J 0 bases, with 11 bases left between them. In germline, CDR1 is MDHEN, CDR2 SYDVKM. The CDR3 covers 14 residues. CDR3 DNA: TGTGCCAGCAGTCCCAATCCGAGCTCCTACGAGCAGTACTTC. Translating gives CASSPNPSSYEQYF.